The rows below give T cell receptor beta chains drawn from one sample of a study of early T cells in non-severe SARS-CoV-2 infection. TCRdb passed the 5' RACE reads through MiXCR, listing each CDR3 protein once. Among 50,000 to 80,000 distinct CDR3 sequences listed, around 4.6% were seen once. The specimen sequenced was whole blood. The receptors originated from an adult who was a healthcare worker with PCR-confirmed SARS-CoV-2 infection or an uninfected control (not recorded which). CDR3s include the opening cysteine and the closing phenylalanine or tryptophan. Fields, in order: J gene, D gene, V gene, clone size, CDR3 protein, CDR3 DNA. A D gene is named only where the DNA matches it firmly. Part of the rows lack a size; the others show once, few, many or a class for expanded clones.

TRBJ2-7,NA,TRBV13,few,CASSSVLPGFSYEQYF,TGTGCCAGCAGCTCCGTGCTACCGGGATTTTCCTACGAGCAGTACTTC
TRBJ2-7,TRBD1,TRBV4-2,few,CASSQAGQGANYEQYF,TGTGCCAGCAGCCAGGCCGGACAGGGGGCGAACTACGAGCAGTACTTC
TRBJ2-1,NA,TRBV7-2,NA,CASSGIYNEQFF,TGTGCCAGCAGCGGGATCTACAATGAGCAGTTCTTC
TRBJ2-3,TRBD1,TRBV18,NA,CASSQSRDRVGADTQYF,TGTGCCAGCTCACAAAGCCGGGACAGGGTCGGTGCAGATACGCAGTATTTT
TRBJ2-5,NA,TRBV5-1,NA,CASSLERELETQYF,TGCGCCAGCAGCTTGGAAAGAGAGTTAGAGACCCAGTACTTC
TRBJ2-7,TRBD1,TRBV29-1,many,CSVTGTGGYEQYF,TGCAGCGTTACCGGGACAGGCGGCTACGAGCAGTACTTC
TRBJ2-4,NA,TRBV19,NA,CASSIRTPAGIQYF,TGTGCCAGTAGTATCCGGACCCCGGCGGGCATTCAGTACTTC
TRBJ2-7,NA,TRBV7-6,many,CASSLGGREQYF,TGTGCCAGCAGCTTAGGAGGGCGCGAGCAGTACTTC
TRBJ2-6,NA,TRBV20-1,many,CSARISGANVLTF,TGCAGTGCTAGAATTTCTGGGGCCAACGTCCTGACTTTC
TRBJ1-2,NA,TRBV6-6,NA,CASSPIRAGYTF,TGTGCCAGCAGTCCAATAAGGGCGGGCTACACCTTC
TRBJ2-1,NA,TRBV10-2,many,CASNDEGTNEQFF,TGCGCCAGCAACGACGAGGGGACGAATGAGCAGTTCTTC
TRBJ2-7,NA,TRBV3-1,NA,CASTYSGVVDEQYF,TGTGCCAGCACCTACTCGGGAGTAGTGGACGAGCAGTACTTC
TRBJ2-2,NA,TRBV4-1,NA,CASSQRSGRPGELFF,TGCGCCAGCAGCCAACGATCCGGGCGGCCCGGGGAGCTGTTTTTT
TRBJ1-6,TRBD1,TRBV6-1,NA,CASSSWDRERLYNSPLHF,TGTGCCAGCAGTTCCTGGGACAGGGAGCGGCTCTATAATTCACCCCTCCACTTT
TRBJ2-7,NA,TRBV7-9,many,CASSFSVAAYEQYF,TGTGCCAGCAGCTTTTCCGTGGCGGCCTACGAGCAGTACTTC
TRBJ2-2,NA,TRBV7-2,many,CASSLIQGRELFF,TGTGCCAGCAGCTTAATTCAAGGCCGGGAGCTGTTTTTT
TRBJ2-1,NA,TRBV15,NA,CATSRDDRLYNEQFF,TGTGCCACCAGCAGGGATGACCGGCTTTACAATGAGCAGTTCTTC
TRBJ1-4,NA,TRBV29-1,many,CSVGPLGQPNEKLFF,TGCAGCGTTGGGCCCCTAGGACAGCCTAATGAAAAACTGTTTTTT
TRBJ1-2,NA,TRBV6-1,many,CASSEAQGSGYTF,TGTGCCAGCAGTGAAGCGCAAGGGTCCGGCTACACCTTC
TRBJ2-7,TRBD2,TRBV7-9,many,CASSLEGGRYGEQYF,TGTGCCAGCAGCTTAGAGGGCGGGAGGTACGGCGAGCAGTACTTC
TRBJ2-1,TRBD2,TRBV19,few,CASTEWASGFLEQFF,TGTGCCAGTACGGAATGGGCTAGCGGGTTCTTGGAGCAGTTCTTC
TRBJ2-7,TRBD2,TRBV19,NA,CASRYDSGDYEQYF,TGTGCCAGTAGATATGACAGCGGGGACTACGAGCAGTACTTC
TRBJ2-1,NA,TRBV19,many,CASSSPPTYNEQFF,TGTGCCAGTAGTAGCCCACCAACCTACAATGAGCAGTTCTTC
TRBJ1-1,TRBD1,TRBV19,few,CASTLGQGALNTEAFF,TGTGCCAGTACCCTCGGGCAGGGGGCTTTGAACACTGAAGCTTTCTTT
TRBJ1-3,NA,TRBV21-1,NA,CASSVPGTGSLSGNTIYF,TGTGCCAGCAGCGTTCCCGGGACAGGTAGCCTCTCTGGAAACACCATATATTTT
TRBJ2-1,TRBD1,TRBV14,many,CASSRAGTGYYNEQFF,TGTGCCAGCAGCCGCGCCGGGACAGGGTACTACAATGAGCAGTTCTTC
TRBJ2-1,TRBD2,TRBV14,many,CASSQAYIGGAFF,TGTGCCAGCAGCCAAGCGTACATCGGGGGGGCGTTCTTC
TRBJ2-7,NA,TRBV6-6,many,CASSYSRPLSYEQYF,TGTGCCAGCAGTTACTCGCGGCCACTCTCTTACGAGCAGTACTTC
TRBJ1-1,NA,TRBV7-2,NA,CASSLGGGATNTEAFF,TGTGCCAGCAGCTTAGGGGGAGGGGCGACGAACACTGAAGCTTTCTTT
TRBJ2-1,TRBD1,TRBV20-1,few,CSARTGGIDEQFF,TGCAGTGCTAGGACAGGGGGCATCGATGAGCAGTTCTTC
TRBJ1-3,NA,TRBV11-2,NA,CASSLALGGGNTIYF,TGTGCCAGCAGCTTAGCACTAGGAGGAGGAAACACCATATATTTT
TRBJ1-1,TRBD1,TRBV25-1,many,CATLSGDRGEAFF,TGTGCCACCCTTAGTGGGGACAGGGGCGAAGCTTTCTTT
TRBJ1-1,NA,TRBV4-2,many,CASSQGTLGDTEAFF,TGTGCCAGCAGCCAAGGTACCCTGGGGGACACTGAAGCTTTCTTT
TRBJ2-3,TRBD2,TRBV7-2,many,CASSLALAGGTDTQYF,TGTGCCAGCAGCTTAGCGTTAGCGGGGGGCACAGATACGCAGTATTTT
TRBJ1-6,NA,TRBV19,NA,CASSIGQNNSPLHF,TGTGCCAGTAGTATCGGCCAGAATAATTCACCCCTCCACTTT
TRBJ1-2,TRBD1,TRBV4-1,NA,CASRPGTGGYGYTF,TGCGCCAGCAGACCAGGGACAGGGGGCTATGGCTACACCTTC
TRBJ2-7,NA,TRBV10-2,many,CASRKGEPSYEQYF,TGCGCCAGCAGAAAAGGGGAACCAAGCTACGAGCAGTACTTC
TRBJ2-1,TRBD2,TRBV20-1,many,CSASGLQRGLAGGGTYNEQFF,TGCAGTGCTAGCGGCTTACAACGCGGACTAGCGGGAGGAGGTACCTACAATGAGCAGTTCTTC
TRBJ2-4,NA,TRBV6-4,NA,CASSRGLGDIQYF,TGTGCCAGCAGTCGGGGCTTGGGGGACATTCAGTACTTC
TRBJ2-1,NA,TRBV7-9,many,CASSSLEGNNEQFF,TGTGCCAGCAGCTCCCTTGAGGGGAACAATGAGCAGTTCTTC
TRBJ2-3,NA,TRBV30,many,CAWSVVPNTDTQYF,TGTGCCTGGAGTGTTGTACCAAACACAGATACGCAGTATTTT
TRBJ2-1,NA,TRBV19,many,CASSIVSVREQFF,TGTGCCAGTAGTATAGTTTCGGTCAGAGAGCAGTTCTTC
TRBJ2-7,NA,TRBV20-1,many,CSASPRLRTYEQYF,TGCAGTGCTAGCCCCAGGCTCAGAACCTACGAGCAGTACTTC
TRBJ2-5,NA,TRBV7-2,many,CASSFWRVNQETQYF,TGTGCCAGCAGTTTCTGGCGGGTGAACCAAGAGACCCAGTACTTC
TRBJ2-5,NA,TRBV20-1,many,CSVPGTQYF,TGCAGTGTCCCTGGGACCCAGTACTTC
TRBJ1-6,NA,TRBV11-2,few,CASSATASGGNSPLHF,TGTGCCAGCAGCGCAACAGCGTCCGGAGGAAATTCACCCCTCCACTTT
TRBJ2-1,TRBD2,TRBV19,many,CASRIRSSGMNNEQFF,TGTGCCAGTAGGATTCGATCTAGCGGGATGAACAATGAGCAGTTCTTC
TRBJ2-7,TRBD2,TRBV20-1,many,CGLATSYEQYF,TGTGGACTAGCGACCTCCTACGAGCAGTACTTC
TRBJ1-1,TRBD1,TRBV7-2,few,CASSPRDRALNTEAFF,TGTGCCAGCAGCCCCCGGGACAGGGCTTTGAACACTGAAGCTTTCTTT
TRBJ2-7,NA,TRBV19,few,CASSSLPGSGYEQYF,TGTGCCAGTAGTTCTCTACCAGGGTCTGGCTACGAGCAGTACTTC
TRBJ2-1,TRBD2,TRBV27,many,CASLPTSGLPSSYNEQFF,TGTGCCAGTCTACCGACTAGCGGCCTCCCGAGCTCCTACAATGAGCAGTTCTTC
TRBJ2-3,NA,TRBV4-3,few,CASSQGGQGTDTQYF,TGCGCCAGCAGCCAAGGCGGCCAAGGCACAGATACGCAGTATTTT
TRBJ2-7,NA,TRBV14,few,CASSQGTSSYEQYF,TGTGCCAGCAGCCAAGGTACTAGCTCCTACGAGCAGTACTTC
TRBJ2-7,NA,TRBV28,many,CASSFIMKPYEQYF,TGTGCCAGCAGTTTTATTATGAAGCCCTACGAGCAGTACTTC
TRBJ2-5,NA,TRBV9,many,CASSVDLGREETQYF,TGTGCCAGCAGCGTAGACTTAGGACGGGAAGAGACCCAGTACTTC
TRBJ1-2,TRBD1,TRBV7-9,many,CASSLGSRGNNYGYTF,TGTGCCAGCAGCTTAGGGAGCAGGGGGAATAACTATGGCTACACCTTC
TRBJ2-7,NA,TRBV29-1,NA,CSVQYRVSYEQYF,TGCAGCGTTCAATACAGGGTGTCCTACGAGCAGTACTTC
TRBJ2-3,TRBD2,TRBV20-1,many,CSVIGLAADTQYF,TGCAGTGTGATAGGACTAGCAGCGGATACGCAGTATTTT
TRBJ2-7,NA,TRBV19,many,CASSIQPASEQYF,TGTGCCAGTAGTATACAGCCGGCTAGCGAGCAGTACTTC
TRBJ2-2,NA,TRBV29-1,many,CSVARGGSTGELFF,TGCAGCGTTGCCAGGGGCGGGAGCACCGGGGAGCTGTTTTTT